What follows are 22 T cell receptor beta chains derived from one specimen sequenced in a study of T cell responses to AZD1222 COVID-19 vaccine. Generated by immunoSEQ multiplex PCR, the TCRdb table keeps only in-frame clones and is missing some. The repertoire holds around 130,000 clones, approximately 89% seen once, with about 4.5% in the top ten. The sample was peripheral blood, taken on day 0 of AZD1222 vaccination. The receptors derive from an adult in good health.

The V and J genes are TRBV11-2 and TRBJ1-1; 9 bases map to TRBD1. This CDR3 is built from 15 residues. The V gene's germline CDR1 is SGHAT and CDR2 FQNNGV. V shed 5 bases, J shed 3 bases, and the junction held 7 bases outside the gene matches. The DNA of the CDR3 is TGTGCCAGCAGCATAACGACAGGGGGGGACACTGAAGCTTTCTTT. This codes for CASSITTGGDTEAFF.

CDR3 sequence (DNA): TGCGCCAGCAGTCTACTCGGACAGCCCTCATGGGAAAAACTGTTTTTT. Its translation: CASSLLGQPSWEKLFF. The rearrangement links TRBV23-1 to TRBJ1-4; TRBD1 is a possible D gene (6 bases). Being an ORF, TRBV23-1 has a function that is uncertain. V was cut by 4 bases and J by 8 bases, with 20 bases left in between. This CDR3 comprises 16 residues.

This CDR3 is CASSQVASSGVSTDTQYF. The CDR3 DNA sequence: TGTGCCAGCAGCCAAGTAGCCTCTAGCGGGGTCAGCACAGATACGCAGTATTTT. V usage is TRBV3-1 (or the pseudogene TRBV3-2) and J usage is TRBJ2-3; 9 bases are a match to TRBD2. The CDR3 runs to 18 residues. Germline-derived CDR1 and CDR2 are LGHDT and YNNKEL (reference sequence). After removal of 1 base from V and 0 bases from J, the junction contained 8 bases not matched to a gene.

CDR3 amino acids: CATSEGNQPQHF. As DNA, the CDR3 is TGTGCCACCAGTGAGGGAAATCAGCCCCAGCATTTT. This chain joins TRBV24-1 and TRBJ1-5; D call uncertain. Germline lookup yields CDR1 KGHDR and CDR2 SFDVKD. V was clipped by 4 bases and J by 4 bases, with 4 bases between them. The CDR3 loop spans 12 amino acids.

The chain recombines TRBV6-5 with TRBJ1-1; D call uncertain. The germline CDR1 and CDR2 sequences are MNHEY and SVGAGI. Trimming cost V 7 bases and J 1 base, with 16 bases left between them. The CDR3 has 15 amino acids. The CDR3 DNA reads TGTGCCAGCATCCCCCTCTCAGCGGCGAACACTGAAGCTTTCTTT. This codes for CASIPLSAANTEAFF.

The V and J genes are TRBV12-3 or TRBV12-4 and TRBJ1-2; D is ambiguous. CDR3 length: 11 amino acids. V was shortened by 5 bases and J by 9 bases, with 10 bases between the two germline ends. CDR3 in DNA: TGTGCCAGCAGTCCCGGGTCTCGCTACACCTTC. It codes for CASSPGSRYTF.

The chain has TRBV2 and TRBJ1-3; no clear D gene. The germline V gene has CDR1 SNHLY and CDR2 FYNNEI. This CDR3 spans 17 amino acids. Trimming took off 7 bases at V and 4 bases at J, with 23 bases between the two ends. The CDR3 sequence: CASNQNPATDRGNTIYF. DNA for the CDR3: TGTGCCAGCAATCAGAACCCCGCCACAGATCGGGGAAACACCATATATTTT.

CDR3 nucleotide sequence: TGCGCCAGCAGCCGCCAGGGCAACACTGAAGCTTTCTTT. Protein sequence: CASSRQGNTEAFF. The V call is TRBV4-1, the J call TRBJ1-1; possibly TRBD1 for D (5 bases). CDR1 MGHRA and CDR2 YSYEKL come from the germline V gene. The CDR3 consists of 13 residues. V lost 4 bases to trimming and J lost 2 bases, with 8 bases between them.

This clone was detected only a few times. The V call is TRBV19, the J call TRBJ1-5; D not resolved. The CDR3 consists of 13 residues. Trimming left V 3 bases short and J 8 bases short, with 11 bases between. Germline loops: CDR1 LNHDA, CDR2 SQIVND (reference sequence). The CDR3, as DNA: TGTGCCAGTAGTATTAGGGCGGGTGAGCCCCAGCATTTT. It translates to CASSIRAGEPQHF.

The chain links TRBV30 to TRBJ1-5, with 10 bases aligning to TRBD1. Germline V CDR1 and CDR2: GTSNPN, SVGIG (reference sequence). V gave up 1 base and J gave up 3 bases; unmatched junction bases: 3. This CDR3 has 15 amino acids. This CDR3 is CAWSAGTGVNQPQHF. In DNA form, the CDR3 reads TGTGCCTGGAGTGCCGGGACAGGGGTCAATCAGCCCCAGCATTTT.

This clone was recorded once. This chain joins TRBV7-2 and TRBJ1-5; 8 bases are a match to TRBD1. V lost 5 bases to trimming and J lost 6 bases; unmatched junction nucleotides: 6. CDR3 length equals 14 residues. Germline V gene sequence: CDR1 SGHTA, CDR2 FQGNSA. Here the CDR3 reads CASSLGQGGQPQHF. DNA of the CDR3: TGTGCCAGCAGCCTAGGACAGGGAGGTCAGCCCCAGCATTTT.

The rearrangement links TRBV12-3 or TRBV12-4 to TRBJ1-2; D remains ambiguous. The germline V and J ends were trimmed by 4 bases and 3 bases, with 6 bases remaining between them. This CDR3 comprises 12 residues. In nucleotides, the CDR3 is TGTGCCAGCAGTTCGGAGTACTATGGCTACACCTTC. Translated, it gives CASSSEYYGYTF.

The chain uses TRBV30 and TRBJ1-5; D uncertain. The V end lost 2 bases, the J end lost 4 bases, and 9 bases lay between the germline ends. CDR1 is GTSNPN, CDR2 SVGIG, per germline (reference sequence). This CDR3 has 13 residues. CDR3 region: CAWSPLGNQPQHF. The CDR3 nucleotides are TGTGCCTGGAGTCCACTTGGTAATCAGCCCCAGCATTTT.

The chain links TRBV6-1 to TRBJ2-6; maybe TRBD1 (6 bases). CDR3 size: 17 residues. V was pared by 1 base and J by 3 bases, with 13 bases between. Germline-derived CDR1 and CDR2 are MNHNS and SASEGT. CDR3 sequence (DNA): TGTGCCAGCAGTGAAGGAACAGGGCTGAGTGGGGCCAACGTCCTGACTTTC. Its protein product is CASSEGTGLSGANVLTF.

V is TRBV7-2 and J is TRBJ2-2; D perhaps matches TRBD1 (5 bases). Between the trimmed V and J ends, which lost 5 bases and 3 bases, there was a span of 10 bases. Germline CDR1 and CDR2: SGHTA and FQGNSA. The CDR3 consists of 14 residues. CDR3 protein: CASSKRQYTGELFF. In DNA form, the CDR3 reads TGTGCCAGCAGCAAGAGACAGTACACCGGGGAGCTGTTTTTT. The whole variable domain, remainder taken from reference TRBV7-2 and TRBJ2-2, is GAGVSQSPSNKVTEKGKDVELRCDPISGHTALYWYRQSLGQGLEFLIYFQGNSAPDKSGLPSDRFSAERTGGSVSTLTIQRTQQEDSAVYLCASSKRQYTGELFFGEGSRLTVL.

This chain uses TRBV19 with TRBJ1-1, with D uncertain. Germline CDR1 is LNHDA and CDR2 is SQIVND (reference sequence). V was cut by 6 bases and J by 5 bases, with 16 bases left in between. The CDR3 covers 14 residues. The CDR3 reads CASSPGQVRTEAFF. In DNA, the CDR3 is TGTGCCAGTAGCCCCGGTCAGGTGCGAACTGAAGCTTTCTTT.

This clone occurred once. The chain carries TRBV6-5 and TRBJ2-4; 9 bases match TRBD1. The germline V gene encodes CDR1 MNHEY and CDR2 SVGAGI. The CDR3 has 13 amino acids. V was pared by 5 bases and J by 8 bases, with 4 bases of the junction left unmatched. The CDR3 sequence is CASSPGQGYIQYF. The DNA for the CDR3 is TGTGCCAGCAGTCCGGGACAGGGTTACATTCAGTACTTC.

V is TRBV5-4 and J is TRBJ2-3; TRBD2 agrees at 11 bases. The CDR3 contains 14 residues. The J segment lost 9 bases and the V segment lost 5 bases, leaving 8 bases of the junction unmatched. CDR1 SGHNT and CDR2 YYREEE come from the germline V gene (reference sequence). The CDR3 DNA sequence: TGTGCCAGCAGGGATACGACTAGCGGGAAAACGCAGTATTTT. Translation gives CASRDTTSGKTQYF.

The V call is TRBV5-1, the J call TRBJ2-1; tentative D call: TRBD2 (6 bases). The V end was cut by 3 bases, the J end by 7 bases, with 14 bases between. CDR1 and CDR2 from the germline V gene are SGHRS and YFSETQ. CDR3 length equals 14 residues. CDR3 sequence reads: CASSSASGGNEQFF. The CDR3 nucleotides read TGCGCCAGCAGCTCCGCCTCTGGGGGGAATGAGCAGTTCTTC.

The J gene is TRBJ1-2, the V gene TRBV12-3 or TRBV12-4, with 7 bases identical to TRBD1. V trimming: 6 bases; J trimming: 4 bases; junction bases outside the gene matches: 5. The CDR3 length is 13 residues. CDR3: CASRDRTLYGYTF. In DNA, the CDR3 is TGTGCCAGCAGGGACAGGACCCTCTATGGCTACACCTTC.

This chain connects TRBV19 to TRBJ2-3; 13 nucleotides agree with TRBD2. Germline CDR1 reads LNHDA; CDR2 reads SQIVND (reference sequence). The CDR3 runs 17 residues. J lost 3 bases, V lost 5 bases, and 8 bases had no gene match. The DNA for the CDR3 is TGTGCCAGTAGTCTTAAGACTAGCGGGAGGCATACAGATACGCAGTATTTT. Its protein is CASSLKTSGRHTDTQYF.

V is TRBV12-5 and J is TRBJ2-7, with D maybe TRBD1 (5 bases). The CDR3 spans 14 residues. Germline V gene data show CDR1 as LGHNT and CDR2 as FRNRAP. Trimming shortened V by 7 bases and J by 5 bases, and 18 bases separated the two germline ends. CDR3 DNA sequence: TGTGCTAGTGCCCTCGTCGGCAGGGCCCACGAGCAGTACTTC. Its protein product is CASALVGRAHEQYF.